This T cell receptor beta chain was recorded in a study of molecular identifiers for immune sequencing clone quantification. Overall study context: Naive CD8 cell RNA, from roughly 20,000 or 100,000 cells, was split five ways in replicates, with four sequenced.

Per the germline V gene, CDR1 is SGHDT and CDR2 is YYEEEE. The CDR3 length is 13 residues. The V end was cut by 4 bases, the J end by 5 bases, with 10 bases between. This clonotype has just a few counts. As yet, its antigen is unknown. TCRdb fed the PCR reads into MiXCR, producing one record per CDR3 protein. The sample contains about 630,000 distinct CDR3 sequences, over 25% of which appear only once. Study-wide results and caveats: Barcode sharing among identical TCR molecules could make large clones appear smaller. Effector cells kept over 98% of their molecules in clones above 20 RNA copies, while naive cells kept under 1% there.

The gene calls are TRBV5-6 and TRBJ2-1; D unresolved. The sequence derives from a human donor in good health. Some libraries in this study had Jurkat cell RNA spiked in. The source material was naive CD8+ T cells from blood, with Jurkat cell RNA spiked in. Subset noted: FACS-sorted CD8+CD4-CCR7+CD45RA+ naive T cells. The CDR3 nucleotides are TGTGCCAGCAGCGCGGACCCCGACAATGAGCAGTTCTTC. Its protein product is CASSADPDNEQFF.